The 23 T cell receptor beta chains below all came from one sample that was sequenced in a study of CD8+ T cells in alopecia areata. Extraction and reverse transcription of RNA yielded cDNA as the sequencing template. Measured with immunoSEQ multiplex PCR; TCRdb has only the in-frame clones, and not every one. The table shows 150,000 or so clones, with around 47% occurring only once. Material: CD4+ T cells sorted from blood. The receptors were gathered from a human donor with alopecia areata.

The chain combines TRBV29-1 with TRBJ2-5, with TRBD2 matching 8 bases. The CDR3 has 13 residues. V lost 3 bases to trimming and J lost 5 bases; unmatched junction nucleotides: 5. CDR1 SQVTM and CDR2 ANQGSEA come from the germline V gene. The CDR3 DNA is TGCAGCGTTGAGAGAAGCGGGAGTGAGACCCAGTACTTC. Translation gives CSVERSGSETQYF. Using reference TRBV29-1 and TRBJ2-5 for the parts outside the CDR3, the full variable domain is SAVISQKPSRDICQRGTSLTIQCQVDSQVTMMFWYRQQPGQSLTLIATANQGSEATYESGFVIDKFPISRPNLTFSTLTVSNMSPEDSSIYLCSVERSGSETQYFGPGTRLLVL.

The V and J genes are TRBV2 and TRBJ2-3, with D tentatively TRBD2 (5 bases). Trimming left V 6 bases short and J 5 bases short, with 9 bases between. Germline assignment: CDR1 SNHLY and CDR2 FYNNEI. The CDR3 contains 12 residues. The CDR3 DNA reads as TGTGCCAGCAGCCCCACTAGAGATACGCAGTATTTT. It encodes CASSPTRDTQYF.

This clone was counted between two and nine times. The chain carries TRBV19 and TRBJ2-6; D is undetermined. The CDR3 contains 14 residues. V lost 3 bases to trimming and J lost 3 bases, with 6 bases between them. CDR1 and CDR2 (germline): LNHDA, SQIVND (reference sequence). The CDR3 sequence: CASSIPSGANVLTF. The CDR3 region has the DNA TGTGCCAGTAGTATCCCGAGTGGGGCCAACGTCCTGACTTTC.

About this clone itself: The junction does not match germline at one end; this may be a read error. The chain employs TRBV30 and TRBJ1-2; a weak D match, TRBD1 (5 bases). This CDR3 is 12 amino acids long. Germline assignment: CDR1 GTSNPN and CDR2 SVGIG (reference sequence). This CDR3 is CAWSLRARAYIF. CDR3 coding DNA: TGTGCCTGGAGCCTACGGGCCAGGGCCTACATCTTC. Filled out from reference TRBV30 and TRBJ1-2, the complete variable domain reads SQTIHQWPATLVQPVGSPLSLECTVEGTSNPNLYWYRQAAGRGLQLLFYSVGIGQISSEVPQNLSASRPQDRQFILSSKKLLLSDSGFYLCAWSLRARAYIFGSGTRLTVV.

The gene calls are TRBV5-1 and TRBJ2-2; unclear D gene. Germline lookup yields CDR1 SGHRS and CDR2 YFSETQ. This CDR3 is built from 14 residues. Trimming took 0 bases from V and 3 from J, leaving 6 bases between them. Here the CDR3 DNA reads TGCGCCAGCAGCTTGGATCTGTACACCGGGGAGCTGTTTTTT. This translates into CASSLDLYTGELFF.

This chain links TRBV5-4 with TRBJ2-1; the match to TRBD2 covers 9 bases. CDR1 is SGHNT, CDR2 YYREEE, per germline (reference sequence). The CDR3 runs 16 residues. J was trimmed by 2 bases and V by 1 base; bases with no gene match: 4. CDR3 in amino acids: CASSLTSGSTYNEQFF. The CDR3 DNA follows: TGTGCCAGCAGCTTGACTAGCGGGTCAACCTACAATGAGCAGTTCTTC. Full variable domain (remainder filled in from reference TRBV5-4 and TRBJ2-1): ETGVTQSPTHLIKTRGQQVTLRCSSQSGHNTVSWYQQALGQGPQFIFQYYREEENGRGNFPPRFSGLQFPNYSSELNVNALELDDSALYLCASSLTSGSTYNEQFFGPGTRLTVL.

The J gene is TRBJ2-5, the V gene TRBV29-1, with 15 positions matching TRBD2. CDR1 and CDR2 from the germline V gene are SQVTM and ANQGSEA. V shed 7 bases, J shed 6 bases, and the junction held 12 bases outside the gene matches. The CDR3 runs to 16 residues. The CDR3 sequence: CSAETGLAGGVKTQYF. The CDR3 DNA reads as TGCAGCGCCGAAACTGGACTAGCGGGAGGGGTAAAGACCCAGTACTTC. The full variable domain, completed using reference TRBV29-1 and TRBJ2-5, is SAVISQKPSRDICQRGTSLTIQCQVDSQVTMMFWYRQQPGQSLTLIATANQGSEATYESGFVIDKFPISRPNLTFSTLTVSNMSPEDSSIYLCSAETGLAGGVKTQYFGPGTRLLVL.

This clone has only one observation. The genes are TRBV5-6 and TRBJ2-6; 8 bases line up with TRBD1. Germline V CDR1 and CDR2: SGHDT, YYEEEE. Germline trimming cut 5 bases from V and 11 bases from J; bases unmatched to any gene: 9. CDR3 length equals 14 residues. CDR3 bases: TGTGCCAGCAGGAACAGGGGGGACAAGTACGTCCTGACTTTC. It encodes CASRNRGDKYVLTF.

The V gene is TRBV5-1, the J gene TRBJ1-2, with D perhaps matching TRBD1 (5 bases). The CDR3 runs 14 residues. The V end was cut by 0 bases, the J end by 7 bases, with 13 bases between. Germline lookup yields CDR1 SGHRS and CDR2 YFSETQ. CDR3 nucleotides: TGCGCCAGCAGCTTGGTAGGGGCACTTGGTGGCTACACCTTC. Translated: CASSLVGALGGYTF.

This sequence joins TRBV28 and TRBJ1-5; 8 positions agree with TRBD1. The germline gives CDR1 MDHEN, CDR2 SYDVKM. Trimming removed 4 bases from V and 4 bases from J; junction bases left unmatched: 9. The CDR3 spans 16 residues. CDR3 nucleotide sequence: TGTGCCAGCAGTTCCCCCGGGACAGGAATAAATCAGCCCCAGCATTTT. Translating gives CASSSPGTGINQPQHF. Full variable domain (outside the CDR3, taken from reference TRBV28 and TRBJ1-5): DVKVTQSSRYLVKRTGEKVFLECVQDMDHENMFWYRQDPGLGLRLIYFSYDVKMKEKGDIPEGYSVSREKKERFSLILESASTNQTSMYLCASSSPGTGINQPQHFGDGTRLSIL.

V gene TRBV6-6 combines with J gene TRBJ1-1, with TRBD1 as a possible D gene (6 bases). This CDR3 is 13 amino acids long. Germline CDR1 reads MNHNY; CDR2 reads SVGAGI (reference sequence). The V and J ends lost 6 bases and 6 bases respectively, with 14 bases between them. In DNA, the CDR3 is TGTGCCAGCAGGAAACAGGGTGAGCCTGAAGCTTTCTTT. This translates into CASRKQGEPEAFF.

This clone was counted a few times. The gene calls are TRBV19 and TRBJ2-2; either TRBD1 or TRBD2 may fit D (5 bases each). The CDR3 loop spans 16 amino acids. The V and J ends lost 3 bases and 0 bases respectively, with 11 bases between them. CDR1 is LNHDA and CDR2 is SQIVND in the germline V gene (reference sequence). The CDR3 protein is CASSMTGTANTGELFF. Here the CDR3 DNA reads TGTGCCAGTAGTATGACTGGGACGGCGAACACCGGGGAGCTGTTTTTT.

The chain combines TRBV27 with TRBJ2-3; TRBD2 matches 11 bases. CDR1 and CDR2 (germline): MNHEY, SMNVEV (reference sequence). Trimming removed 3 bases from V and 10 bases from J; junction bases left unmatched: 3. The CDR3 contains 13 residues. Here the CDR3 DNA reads TGTGCCAGCAGTTTGCTAGCGGGAGGCCCGCAGTATTTT. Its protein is CASSLLAGGPQYF.

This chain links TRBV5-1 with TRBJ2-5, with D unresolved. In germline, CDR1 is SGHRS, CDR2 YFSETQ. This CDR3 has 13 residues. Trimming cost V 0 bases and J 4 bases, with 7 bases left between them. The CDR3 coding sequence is TGCGCCAGCAGCTTGGGGCCGGGAGAGACCCAGTACTTC. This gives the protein CASSLGPGETQYF. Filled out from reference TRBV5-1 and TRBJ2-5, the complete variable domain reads KAGVTQTPRYLIKTRGQQVTLSCSPISGHRSVSWYQQTPGQGLQFLFEYFSETQRNKGNFPGRFSGRQFSNSRSEMNVSTLELGDSALYLCASSLGPGETQYFGPGTRLLVL.

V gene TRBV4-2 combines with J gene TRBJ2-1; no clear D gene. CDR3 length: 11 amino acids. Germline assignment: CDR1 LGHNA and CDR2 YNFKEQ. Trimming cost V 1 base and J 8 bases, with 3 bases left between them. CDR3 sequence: CASSQVDEQFF. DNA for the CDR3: TGTGCCAGCAGCCAAGTAGATGAGCAGTTCTTC.

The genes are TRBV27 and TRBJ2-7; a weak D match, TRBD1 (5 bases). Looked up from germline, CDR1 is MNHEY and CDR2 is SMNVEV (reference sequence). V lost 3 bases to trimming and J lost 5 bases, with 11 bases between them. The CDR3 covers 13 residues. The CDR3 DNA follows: TGTGCCAGCAGTTTGAAGGGGCCCCACGAGCAGTACTTC. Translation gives CASSLKGPHEQYF.

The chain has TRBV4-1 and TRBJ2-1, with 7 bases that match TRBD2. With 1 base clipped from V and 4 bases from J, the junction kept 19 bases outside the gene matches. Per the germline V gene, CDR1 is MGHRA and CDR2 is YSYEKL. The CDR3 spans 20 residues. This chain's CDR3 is CASSQGSGGRVEARYNEQFF. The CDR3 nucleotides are TGCGCCAGCAGCCAAGGTAGCGGTGGGAGGGTAGAGGCTCGATACAATGAGCAGTTCTTC.

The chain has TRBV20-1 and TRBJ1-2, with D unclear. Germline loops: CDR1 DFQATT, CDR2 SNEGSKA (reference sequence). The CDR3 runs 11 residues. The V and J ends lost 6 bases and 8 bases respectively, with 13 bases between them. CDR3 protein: CSARTGKGYTF. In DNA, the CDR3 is TGCAGTGCAAGAACGGGGAAGGGCTACACCTTC.

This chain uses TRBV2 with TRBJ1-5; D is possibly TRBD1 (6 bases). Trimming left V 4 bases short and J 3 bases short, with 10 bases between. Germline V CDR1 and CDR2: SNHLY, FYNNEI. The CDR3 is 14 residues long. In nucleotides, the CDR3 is TGTGCCAGCAGTGTATACAGGGTCAATCAGCCCCAGCATTTT. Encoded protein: CASSVYRVNQPQHF.

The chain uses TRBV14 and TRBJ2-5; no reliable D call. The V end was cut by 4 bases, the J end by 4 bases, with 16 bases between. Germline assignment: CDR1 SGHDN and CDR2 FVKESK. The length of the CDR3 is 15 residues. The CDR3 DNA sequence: TGTGCCAGCAGCCGCCTTGGTGGTCGAGGAGAGACCCAGTACTTC. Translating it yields CASSRLGGRGETQYF.

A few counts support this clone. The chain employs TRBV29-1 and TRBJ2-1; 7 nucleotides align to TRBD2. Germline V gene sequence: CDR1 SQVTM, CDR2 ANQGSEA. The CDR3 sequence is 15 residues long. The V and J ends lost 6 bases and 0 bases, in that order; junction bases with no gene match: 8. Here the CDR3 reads CSVLARGSSYNEQFF. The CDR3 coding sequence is TGCAGCGTCCTCGCGCGGGGGAGCTCCTACAATGAGCAGTTCTTC.

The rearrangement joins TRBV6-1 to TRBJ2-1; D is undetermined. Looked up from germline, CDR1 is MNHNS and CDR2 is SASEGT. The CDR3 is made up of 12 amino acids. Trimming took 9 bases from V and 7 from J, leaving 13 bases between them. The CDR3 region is CASTDLGNEQFF. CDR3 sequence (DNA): TGTGCCAGTACCGACCTAGGTAATGAGCAGTTCTTC.

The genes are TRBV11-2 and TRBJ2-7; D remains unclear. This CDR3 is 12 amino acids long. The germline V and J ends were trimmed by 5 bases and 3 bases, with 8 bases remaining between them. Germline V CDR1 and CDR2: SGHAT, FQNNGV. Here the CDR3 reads CASSRRSYEQYF. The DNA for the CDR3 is TGTGCCAGCAGCCGACGAAGCTACGAGCAGTACTTC. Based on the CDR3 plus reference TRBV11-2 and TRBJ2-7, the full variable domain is EAGVAQSPRYKIIEKRQSVAFWCNPISGHATLYWYQQILGQGPKLLIQFQNNGVVDDSQLPKDRFSAERLKGVDSTLKIQPAKLEDSAVYLCASSRRSYEQYFGPGTRLTVT.